This T cell receptor (beta chain) emerged from a study of T cells in Graves' hyperthyroidism and ophthalmopathy. Amplified TCR beta CDR3 regions came from RNA transcripts. TCR CDR3 underwent first-round RT-PCR with the HTBI primer set. TCRdb fed the multiplex PCR reads into MiXCR, producing one record per CDR3 protein. The repertoire holds 650,000 to 700,000 distinct CDR3 sequences, with around 16% as singletons. Uncontrolled infection, other autoimmune disease, pregnancy or lactation disqualified patients from enrolment. This clonotype was seen a handful of times. Germline V CDR1 and CDR2: SGHRS, YFSETQ. Trimming pared 3 bases from V and 4 bases from J, leaving 10 bases between. The CDR3 covers 13 residues.

The receptor comes from a man over 45 with Graves' hyperthyroidism. The gene calls are TRBV5-1 and TRBJ1-1; D uncertain. Source material: blood. This CDR3 is CASSSQTSTEAFF. Here the CDR3 DNA reads TGCGCCAGCAGCTCTCAGACAAGCACTGAAGCTTTCTTT. The entire variable domain, with the rest obtained from reference TRBV5-1 and TRBJ1-1, is as follows: KAGVTQTPRYLIKTRGQQVTLSCSPISGHRSVSWYQQTPGQGLQFLFEYFSETQRNKGNFPGRFSGRQFSNSRSEMNVSTLELGDSALYLCASSSQTSTEAFFGQGTRLTVV.